This T cell receptor (beta chain) was identified during a study of cytomegalovirus exposure and HLA in healthy donors. The CDR3 length is 13 residues. Germline V gives CDR1 SGHRS, CDR2 YFSETQ. Trimming shortened V by 1 base and J by 3 bases, and 8 bases separated the two germline ends. The PCR employed 60 Vbeta primers together with 13 Jbeta primers. The data were produced by immunoSEQ multiplex PCR, yet TCRdb's version contains in-frame clones alone and is incomplete. The data show 95,000 to 150,000 clones, about 80% seen once. This clone was recorded once. Sequencing was performed on PBMCs. The chain links TRBV5-1 to TRBJ2-7; unclear D gene. This TCR was recovered from a man aged 18-30 years in good health and CMV-seronegative. CDR3 nucleotide sequence: TGCGCCAGCAGCTTGTACAACCTCTACGAGCAGTACTTC. Encoded protein: CASSLYNLYEQYF.